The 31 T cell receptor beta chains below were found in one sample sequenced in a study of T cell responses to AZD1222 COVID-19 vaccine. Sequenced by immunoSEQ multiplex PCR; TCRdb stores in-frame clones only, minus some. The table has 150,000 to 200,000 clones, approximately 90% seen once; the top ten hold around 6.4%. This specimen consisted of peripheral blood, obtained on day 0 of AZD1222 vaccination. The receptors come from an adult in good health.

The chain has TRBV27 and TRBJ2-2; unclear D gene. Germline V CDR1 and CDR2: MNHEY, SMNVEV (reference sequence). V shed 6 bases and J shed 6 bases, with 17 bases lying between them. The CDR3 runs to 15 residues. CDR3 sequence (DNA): TGTGCCAGCAGCCCTCAACCACCTTTGGCCGGGGAGCTGTTTTTT. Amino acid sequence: CASSPQPPLAGELFF.

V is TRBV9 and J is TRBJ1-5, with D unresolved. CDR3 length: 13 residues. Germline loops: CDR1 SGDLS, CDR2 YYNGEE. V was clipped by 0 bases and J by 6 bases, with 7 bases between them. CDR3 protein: CASSVELGQPQHF. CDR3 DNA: TGTGCCAGCAGCGTAGAATTGGGTCAGCCCCAGCATTTT.

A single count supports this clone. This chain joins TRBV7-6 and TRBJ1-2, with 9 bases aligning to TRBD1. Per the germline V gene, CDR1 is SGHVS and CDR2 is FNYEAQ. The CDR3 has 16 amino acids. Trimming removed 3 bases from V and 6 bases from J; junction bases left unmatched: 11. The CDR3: CASSLESGTGRHGYTF. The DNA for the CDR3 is TGTGCCAGCAGCTTGGAGTCCGGGACAGGGAGACATGGCTACACCTTC.

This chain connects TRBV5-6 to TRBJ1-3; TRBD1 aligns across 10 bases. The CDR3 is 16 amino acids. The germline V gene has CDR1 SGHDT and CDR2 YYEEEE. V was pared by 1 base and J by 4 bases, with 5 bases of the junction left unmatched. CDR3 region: CASSLPGTGVGNTIYF. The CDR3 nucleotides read TGTGCCAGCAGCTTGCCCGGGACAGGGGTCGGAAACACCATATATTTT.

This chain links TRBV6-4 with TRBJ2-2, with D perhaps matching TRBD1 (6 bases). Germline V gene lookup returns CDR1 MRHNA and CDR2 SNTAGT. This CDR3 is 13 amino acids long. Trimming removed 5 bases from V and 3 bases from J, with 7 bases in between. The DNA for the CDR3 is TGTGCCAGCAGTTGGACAGACACCGGGGAGCTGTTTTTT. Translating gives CASSWTDTGELFF.

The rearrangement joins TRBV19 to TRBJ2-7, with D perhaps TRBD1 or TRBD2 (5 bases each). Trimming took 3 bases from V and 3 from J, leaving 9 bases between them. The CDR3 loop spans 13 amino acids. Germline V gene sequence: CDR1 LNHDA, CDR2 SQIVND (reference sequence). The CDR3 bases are TGTGCCAGTAGTATCGGGGCTAGCTACGAGCAGTACTTC. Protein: CASSIGASYEQYF.

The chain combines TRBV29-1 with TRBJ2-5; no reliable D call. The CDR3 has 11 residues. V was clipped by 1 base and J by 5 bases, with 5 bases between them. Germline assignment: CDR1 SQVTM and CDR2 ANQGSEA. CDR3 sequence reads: CSVEVKETQYF. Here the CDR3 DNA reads TGCAGCGTTGAAGTAAAGGAGACCCAGTACTTC.

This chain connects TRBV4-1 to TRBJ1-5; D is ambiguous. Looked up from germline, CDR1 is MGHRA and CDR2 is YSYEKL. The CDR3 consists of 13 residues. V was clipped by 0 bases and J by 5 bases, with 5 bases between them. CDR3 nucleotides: TGCGCCAGCAGCCAAGATCGTCATCAGCCCCAGCATTTT. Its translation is CASSQDRHQPQHF.

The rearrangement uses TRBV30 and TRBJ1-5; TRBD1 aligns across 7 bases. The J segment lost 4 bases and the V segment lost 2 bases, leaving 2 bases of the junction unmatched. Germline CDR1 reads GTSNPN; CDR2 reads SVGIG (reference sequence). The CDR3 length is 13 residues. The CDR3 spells CAWSQGGNQPQHF. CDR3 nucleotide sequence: TGTGCCTGGAGTCAGGGGGGGAATCAGCCCCAGCATTTT.

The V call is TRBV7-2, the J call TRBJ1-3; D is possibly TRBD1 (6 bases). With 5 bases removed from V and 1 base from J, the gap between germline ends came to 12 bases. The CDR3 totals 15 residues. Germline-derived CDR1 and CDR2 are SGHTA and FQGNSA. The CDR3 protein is CASSLMTGSGNTIYF. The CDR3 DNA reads TGTGCCAGCAGCCTCATGACAGGTTCTGGAAACACCATATATTTT.

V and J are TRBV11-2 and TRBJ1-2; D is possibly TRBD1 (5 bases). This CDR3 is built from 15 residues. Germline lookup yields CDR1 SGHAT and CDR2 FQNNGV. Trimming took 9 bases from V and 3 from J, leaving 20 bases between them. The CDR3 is CASTDPGRPDYGYTF. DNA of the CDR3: TGTGCCAGTACCGACCCAGGGCGCCCTGACTATGGCTACACCTTC.

CDR3 in amino acids: CASSIQGANTEAFF. The CDR3 coding sequence is TGTGCCAGTAGTATACAGGGAGCGAACACTGAAGCTTTCTTT. This chain uses TRBV19 with TRBJ1-1, with a weak D call TRBD1 (5 bases). This CDR3 is built from 14 residues. Germline lookup yields CDR1 LNHDA and CDR2 SQIVND (reference sequence). V was cut by 2 bases and J by 1 base, with 8 bases left in between.

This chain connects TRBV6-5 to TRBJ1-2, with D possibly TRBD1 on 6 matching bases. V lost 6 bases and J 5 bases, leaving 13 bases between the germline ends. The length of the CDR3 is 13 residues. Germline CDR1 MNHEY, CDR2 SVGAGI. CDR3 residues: CASSRTDLYGYTF. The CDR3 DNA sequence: TGTGCCAGCAGCAGGACAGACCTGTATGGCTACACCTTC.

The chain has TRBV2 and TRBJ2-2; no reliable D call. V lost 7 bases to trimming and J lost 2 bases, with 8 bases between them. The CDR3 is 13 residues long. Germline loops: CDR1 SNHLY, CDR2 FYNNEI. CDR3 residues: CASNPDNTGELFF. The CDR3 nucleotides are TGTGCCAGCAACCCGGATAACACCGGGGAGCTGTTTTTT. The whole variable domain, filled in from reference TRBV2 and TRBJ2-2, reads EPEVTQTPSHQVTQMGQEVILRCVPISNHLYFYWYRQILGQKVEFLVSFYNNEISEKSEIFDDQFSVERPDGSNFTLKIRSTKLEDSAMYFCASNPDNTGELFFGEGSRLTVL.

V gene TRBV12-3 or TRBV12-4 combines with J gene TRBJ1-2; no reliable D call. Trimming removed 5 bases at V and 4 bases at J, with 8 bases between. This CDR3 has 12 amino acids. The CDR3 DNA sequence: TGTGCCAGCAGTGGTCTCCCCTATGGCTACACCTTC. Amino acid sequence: CASSGLPYGYTF.

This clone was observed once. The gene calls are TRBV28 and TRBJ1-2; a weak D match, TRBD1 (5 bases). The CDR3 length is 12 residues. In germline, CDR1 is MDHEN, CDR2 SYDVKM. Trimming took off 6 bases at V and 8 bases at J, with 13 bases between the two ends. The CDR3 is CASRSGGYGYTF. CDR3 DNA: TGTGCCAGCAGGTCCGGGGGTTACGGCTACACCTTC.

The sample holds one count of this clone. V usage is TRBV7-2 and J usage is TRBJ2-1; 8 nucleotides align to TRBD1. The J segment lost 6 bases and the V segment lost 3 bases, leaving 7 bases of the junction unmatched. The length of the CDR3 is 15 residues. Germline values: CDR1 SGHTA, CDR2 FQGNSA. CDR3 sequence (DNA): TGTGCCAGCAGCTTTGGGCAGGGGGCAGGCAATGAGCAGTTCTTC. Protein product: CASSFGQGAGNEQFF.

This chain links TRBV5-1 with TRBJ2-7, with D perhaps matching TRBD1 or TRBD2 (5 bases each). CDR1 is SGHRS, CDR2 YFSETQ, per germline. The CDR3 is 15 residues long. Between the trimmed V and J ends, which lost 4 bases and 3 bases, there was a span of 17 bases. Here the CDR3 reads CASSPPGTENYEQYF. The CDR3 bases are TGCGCCAGCAGCCCCCCGGGGACCGAAAACTACGAGCAGTACTTC.

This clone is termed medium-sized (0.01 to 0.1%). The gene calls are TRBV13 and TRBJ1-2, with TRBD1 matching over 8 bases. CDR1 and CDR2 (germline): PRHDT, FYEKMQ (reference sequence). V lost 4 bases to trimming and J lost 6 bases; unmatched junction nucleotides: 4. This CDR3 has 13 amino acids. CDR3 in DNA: TGTGCCAGCAGCTCACGGACAGGGAATGGCTACACCTTC. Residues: CASSSRTGNGYTF.

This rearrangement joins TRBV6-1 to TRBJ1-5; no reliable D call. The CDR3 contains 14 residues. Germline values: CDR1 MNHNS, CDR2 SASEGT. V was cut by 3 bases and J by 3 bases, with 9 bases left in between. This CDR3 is CASSDLRPNQPQHF. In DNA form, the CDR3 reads TGTGCCAGCAGTGATCTAAGGCCCAATCAGCCCCAGCATTTT.

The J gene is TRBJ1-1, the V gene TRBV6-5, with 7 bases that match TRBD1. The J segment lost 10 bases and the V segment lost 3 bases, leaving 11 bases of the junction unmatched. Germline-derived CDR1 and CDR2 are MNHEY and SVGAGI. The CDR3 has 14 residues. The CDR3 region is CASSYQSGQLAAFF. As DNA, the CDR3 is TGTGCCAGCAGTTATCAATCGGGACAGCTTGCAGCTTTCTTT.

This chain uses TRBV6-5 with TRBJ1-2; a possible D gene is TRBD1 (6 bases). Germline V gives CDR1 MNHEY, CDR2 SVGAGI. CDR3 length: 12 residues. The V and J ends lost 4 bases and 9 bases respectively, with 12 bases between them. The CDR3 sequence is CASSLLTGRYTF. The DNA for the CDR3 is TGTGCCAGCAGTTTGTTGACAGGACGCTACACCTTC.

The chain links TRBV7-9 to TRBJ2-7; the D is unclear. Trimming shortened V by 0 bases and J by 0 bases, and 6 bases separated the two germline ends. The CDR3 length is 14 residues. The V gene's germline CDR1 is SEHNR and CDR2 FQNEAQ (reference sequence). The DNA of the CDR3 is TGTGCCAGCAGCTTAGCAGGGTACTCCTACGAGCAGTACTTC. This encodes CASSLAGYSYEQYF.

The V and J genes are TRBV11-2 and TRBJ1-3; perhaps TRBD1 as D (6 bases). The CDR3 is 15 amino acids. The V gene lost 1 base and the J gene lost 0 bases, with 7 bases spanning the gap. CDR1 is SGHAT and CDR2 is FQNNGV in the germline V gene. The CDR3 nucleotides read TGTGCCAGCAGCTTAGGCAGGGGCTCTGGAAACACCATATATTTT. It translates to CASSLGRGSGNTIYF.

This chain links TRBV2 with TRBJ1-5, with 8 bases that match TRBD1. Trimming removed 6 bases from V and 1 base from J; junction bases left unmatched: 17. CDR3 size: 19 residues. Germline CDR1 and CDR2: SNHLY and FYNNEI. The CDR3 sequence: CASSRTPRTGMGSNQPQHF. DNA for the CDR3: TGTGCCAGCAGCCGAACCCCTCGGACAGGGATGGGAAGCAATCAGCCCCAGCATTTT.

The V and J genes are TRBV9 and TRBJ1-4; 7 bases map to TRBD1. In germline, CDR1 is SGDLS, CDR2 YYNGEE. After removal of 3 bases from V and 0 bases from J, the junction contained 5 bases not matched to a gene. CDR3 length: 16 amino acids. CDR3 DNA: TGTGCCAGCAGCGGCCGGGACAGCTCAACTAATGAAAAACTGTTTTTT. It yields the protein CASSGRDSSTNEKLFF.

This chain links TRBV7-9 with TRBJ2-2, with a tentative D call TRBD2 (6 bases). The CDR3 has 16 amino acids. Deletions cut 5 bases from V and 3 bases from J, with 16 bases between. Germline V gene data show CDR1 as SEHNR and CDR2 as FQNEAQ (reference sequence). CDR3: CASSPEEGWYTGELFF. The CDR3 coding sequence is TGTGCCAGCAGCCCCGAGGAGGGTTGGTACACCGGGGAGCTGTTTTTT.

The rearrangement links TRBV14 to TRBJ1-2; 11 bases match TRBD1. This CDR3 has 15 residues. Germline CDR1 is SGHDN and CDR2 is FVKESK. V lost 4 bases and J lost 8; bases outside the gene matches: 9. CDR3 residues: CASSPPGTGGNGYTF. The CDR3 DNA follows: TGTGCCAGCAGCCCACCCGGGACAGGGGGTAACGGCTACACCTTC.

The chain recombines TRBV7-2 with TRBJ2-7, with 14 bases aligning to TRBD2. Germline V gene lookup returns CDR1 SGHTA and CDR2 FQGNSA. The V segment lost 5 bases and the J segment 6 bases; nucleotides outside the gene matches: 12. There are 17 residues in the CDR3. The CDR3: CASSPPGLAGVAVEQYF. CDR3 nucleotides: TGTGCCAGCAGCCCACCGGGACTAGCGGGAGTAGCGGTCGAGCAGTACTTC.

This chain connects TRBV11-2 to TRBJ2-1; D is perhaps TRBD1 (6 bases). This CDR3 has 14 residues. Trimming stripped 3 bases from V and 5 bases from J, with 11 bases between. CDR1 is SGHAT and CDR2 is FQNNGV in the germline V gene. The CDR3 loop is CASSLGWTDNEQFF. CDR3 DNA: TGTGCCAGCAGCTTGGGGTGGACAGACAATGAGCAGTTCTTC.

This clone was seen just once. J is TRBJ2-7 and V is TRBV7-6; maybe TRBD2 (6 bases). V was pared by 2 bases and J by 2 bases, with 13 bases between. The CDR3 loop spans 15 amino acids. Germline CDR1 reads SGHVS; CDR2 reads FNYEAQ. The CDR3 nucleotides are TGTGCCAGCAGCTTACCCGGGAGTCTCGCCTACGAGCAGTACTTC. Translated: CASSLPGSLAYEQYF.